These 10 T cell receptor beta chains share one sample of origin, sequenced in a study of blood T cells in healthy people across ages. Through a sample-barcoded 5' primer and a J-beta primer mix, a second PCR was run for about 6 to 11 cycles. TCRdb re-called the 5' RACE reads with MiXCR, one entry per CDR3 protein. The sample comprises roughly 1,800,000 distinct CDR3 sequences, about 50% of which are singletons, and approximately 2% rests with the top ten. The sequencing sample was made of blood. These receptors originate from a middle-aged woman in good health.

CDR3 bases: TGTGCCAGCAGTTTAATTCTAGAACCCACCGCCCGGGAGACCCAGTACTTC. It codes for CASSLILEPTARETQYF. The chain links TRBV28 to TRBJ2-5, with D unresolved. V gave up 2 bases and J gave up 5 bases, with 21 bases separating them. Germline V gene sequence: CDR1 MDHEN, CDR2 SYDVKM. This CDR3 region has 17 residues.

This clonotype showed up just a few times. The chain uses TRBV7-2 and TRBJ1-2, with 9 bases lining up with TRBD1. Germline CDR1 reads SGHTA; CDR2 reads FQGNSA. V trimming: 2 bases; J trimming: 6 bases; junction bases outside the gene matches: 10. This CDR3 contains 16 residues. The CDR3 sequence: CASSLTVGTGSHGYTF. As DNA, the CDR3 is TGTGCCAGCAGCTTAACAGTTGGGACAGGGTCGCATGGCTACACCTTC.

The chain's CDR3 is CASSQDSAGNSYEQYF. As DNA, the CDR3 is TGTGCCAGCAGCCAAGATAGTGCAGGGAACTCCTACGAGCAGTACTTC. The genes are TRBV3-1 and TRBJ2-7; perhaps TRBD1 as D (5 bases). CDR1 LGHDT and CDR2 YNNKEL come from the germline V gene (reference sequence). This CDR3 region has 16 residues. Trimming stripped 0 bases from V and 0 bases from J, with 12 bases between.

The chain has TRBV4-1 and TRBJ1-1; possible D gene TRBD1, 6 bases. The CDR3 runs 12 residues. Trimming left V 3 bases short and J 8 bases short, with 10 bases between. Germline V gives CDR1 MGHRA, CDR2 YSYEKL. CDR3 nucleotides: TGCGCCAGCAGCCAGGGAGACAGGGAAGCTTTCTTT. Translation gives CASSQGDREAFF.

This sequence joins TRBV7-3 and TRBJ2-2, with 8 bases matching TRBD2. The V gene's germline CDR1 is SGHTA and CDR2 FQGTGA. V was clipped by 4 bases and J by 1 base; unmatched bases: 11. The CDR3 has 18 amino acids. The CDR3 DNA sequence: TGTGCCAGCAGCTCATTACCTAACCTAGCGGGGAACACCGGGGAGCTGTTTTTT. Its protein is CASSSLPNLAGNTGELFF.

This clonotype was picked up a small number of times. This chain uses TRBV5-1 with TRBJ2-1, with D maybe TRBD1 (6 bases). V was clipped by 6 bases and J by 4 bases, with 17 bases between them. Germline-derived CDR1 and CDR2 are SGHRS and YFSETQ. The CDR3 is 15 amino acids. Here the CDR3 reads CASTPPGHLYNEQFF. CDR3 DNA sequence: TGCGCCAGCACACCGCCGGGACACTTATACAATGAGCAGTTCTTC.

The chain couples TRBV6-5 to TRBJ2-1; 8 positions agree with TRBD2. Germline V lookup: CDR1 MNHEY, CDR2 SVGAGI. The CDR3 has 16 amino acids. The trim removed 3 bases at V and 10 bases at J, leaving 14 bases unmatched. The DNA for the CDR3 is TGTGCCAGCAGTTATACCGGGACTAGGAGTGGGGAGGAGCAGTTCTTC. It translates to CASSYTGTRSGEEQFF.

There are a few counts of this clonotype. The chain recombines TRBV25-1 with TRBJ1-1, with D possibly being TRBD1 (6 bases). This CDR3 comprises 12 residues. The germline CDR1 and CDR2 sequences are MGHDK and SYGVNS. V dropped 4 bases and J dropped 6 bases, with 9 bases sitting between them. CDR3 in DNA: TGTGCCAGCAGTGGGAACAGGGCTGAAGCTTTCTTT. It translates to CASSGNRAEAFF.

The chain recombines TRBV4-2 with TRBJ2-6; 11 nucleotides line up with TRBD1. Germline V lookup: CDR1 LGHNA, CDR2 YNFKEQ. After removal of 3 bases from V and 0 bases from J, the junction contained 1 base not matched to a gene. This CDR3 is built from 17 residues. DNA for the CDR3: TGTGCCAGCAGCCAGGGACAGGGGGTCTCTGGGGCCAACGTCCTGACTTTC. Residues: CASSQGQGVSGANVLTF.

This chain joins TRBV6-5 and TRBJ2-5; 10 positions agree with TRBD1. The CDR3 loop spans 16 amino acids. The V and J ends lost 8 bases and 11 bases, in that order; junction bases with no gene match: 20. Germline values: CDR1 MNHEY, CDR2 SVGAGI. The CDR3 DNA reads TGTGCCAGCGACGTTACCGGGACAGGGGTGGTGTCTCCGCAGTACTTC. Translation gives CASDVTGTGVVSPQYF.